The next 21 T cell receptor beta chains were all read from a single sample in a study of blood T cell repertoires in COVID-19. Clones were sequenced by immunoSEQ multiplex PCR, and TCRdb holds only the in-frame ones, with some missing. This table has around 250,000 clones, 80% to 85% appearing once. The specimen sequenced was peripheral blood. These receptors were obtained from a man aged 50-59 years with active or convalescent COVID-19.

This chain connects TRBV21-1 to TRBJ2-7; the D call in the table, TRBD1, was not verified against the DNA. TRBV21-1 is flagged as a pseudogene. CDR3 length equals 15 residues. CDR3 amino acids: CASVLSGTGPYEQYF. In DNA, the CDR3 is TGTGCCAGCGTCCTTTCCGGGACAGGCCCCTACGAGCAGTACTTC.

This clone has a handful of counts. V gene TRBV6-5 combines with J gene TRBJ1-5; D not resolved. The CDR3 runs 14 residues. Per germline, CDR1 MNHEY and CDR2 SVGAGI. CDR3 residues: CAIRPGFSNQPQHF. The DNA for the CDR3 is TGTGCAATTCGCCCGGGTTTCAGTAATCAGCCCCAGCATTTT.

This clone has only one observation. The chain carries TRBV7-2 and TRBJ1-5; 7 positions agree with TRBD1. The CDR3 has 13 amino acids. J was trimmed by 5 bases and V by 4 bases; bases with no gene match: 2. Germline-derived CDR1 and CDR2 are SGHTA and FQGNSA. The CDR3 sequence: CASSSRGDQPQHF. In nucleotides, the CDR3 is TGTGCCAGCAGCTCCAGGGGGGATCAGCCCCAGCATTTT.

The rearrangement uses TRBV7-9 and TRBJ2-5; 8 nucleotides align to TRBD1. The J segment lost 4 bases and the V segment lost 5 bases, leaving 9 bases of the junction unmatched. Germline CDR1 and CDR2: SEHNR and FQNEAQ (reference sequence). This CDR3 is built from 15 residues. The CDR3 loop reads CASSLNRGRGETQYF. The CDR3 nucleotides read TGTGCCAGCAGCCTAAACAGGGGGAGAGGAGAGACCCAGTACTTC.

V gene TRBV6-5 combines with J gene TRBJ2-7, with D perhaps TRBD2 (6 bases). The ends were cut back, 4 bases at V and 0 bases at J, with 13 bases in the middle. Looked up from germline, CDR1 is MNHEY and CDR2 is SVGAGI. The CDR3 totals 15 residues. Written as DNA, the CDR3 is TGTGCCAGCAGTTTTCGCGGGGTCAGCTCCTACGAGCAGTACTTC. It yields the protein CASSFRGVSSYEQYF.

This CDR3 is CASSLGEVDSQPQHF. The CDR3 DNA sequence: TGTGCCAGCAGCTTAGGGGAGGTCGATTCGCAGCCCCAGCATTTT. The chain employs TRBV7-9 and TRBJ1-5; the D is unclear. V lost 1 base and J lost 7, with 14 bases in between. The length of the CDR3 is 15 residues. Germline assignment: CDR1 SEHNR and CDR2 FQNEAQ (reference sequence). The full variable domain, in which reference TRBV7-9 and TRBJ1-5 provide the parts outside the CDR3, is DTGVSQNPRHKITKRGQNVTFRCDPISEHNRLYWYRQTLGQGPEFLTYFQNEAQLEKSRLLSDRFSAERPKGSFSTLEIQRTEQGDSAMYLCASSLGEVDSQPQHFGDGTRLSIL.

V and J are TRBV10-3 and TRBJ2-4; TRBD1 agrees at 8 bases. The V gene end was trimmed by 3 bases and the J gene end by 3 bases; junction bases not matched to a gene: 10. Germline-derived CDR1 and CDR2 are ENHRY and SYGVKD. The CDR3 runs to 17 residues. The CDR3 here is CAISDPGQGEGKNIQYF. CDR3 bases: TGTGCCATCAGTGATCCTGGACAGGGCGAGGGCAAAAACATTCAGTACTTC.

This chain uses TRBV14 with TRBJ2-7; TRBD2 matches 7 bases. After removal of 1 base from V and 7 bases from J, the junction contained 4 bases not matched to a gene. Germline V gives CDR1 SGHDN, CDR2 FVKESK. The CDR3 contains 13 residues. Here the CDR3 reads CASSQALGGEQYF. The CDR3 bases are TGTGCCAGCAGCCAAGCATTGGGAGGGGAGCAGTACTTC.

The V gene is TRBV30, the J gene TRBJ1-1, with 8 bases matching TRBD1. The CDR3 has 14 residues. V lost 3 bases to trimming and J lost 4 bases; unmatched junction nucleotides: 7. Germline loops: CDR1 GTSNPN, CDR2 SVGIG (reference sequence). The CDR3 DNA is TGTGCCTGGAGCGAACCCGACAGGGGCACTGAAGCTTTCTTT. It encodes CAWSEPDRGTEAFF.

The chain employs TRBV7-2 and TRBJ2-1; D uncertain. Germline CDR1 is SGHTA and CDR2 is FQGNSA. V lost 3 bases, J lost 8 bases, and 17 bases lay in between. CDR3 size: 15 residues. The CDR3: CASSFVPTGRDEQFF. DNA of the CDR3: TGTGCCAGCAGCTTTGTGCCCACGGGTAGAGATGAGCAGTTCTTC.

V gene TRBV28 combines with J gene TRBJ1-1; D not certain. CDR1 is MDHEN, CDR2 SYDVKM, per germline. Trimming shortened V by 1 base and J by 0 bases, and 6 bases separated the two germline ends. This CDR3 has 14 residues. This chain's CDR3 is CASSLYSLNTEAFF. DNA of the CDR3: TGTGCCAGCAGTTTATACAGCCTGAACACTGAAGCTTTCTTT.

The chain combines TRBV5-4 with TRBJ2-7; 7 bases fit TRBD2. The V and J ends lost 0 bases and 2 bases, in that order; junction bases with no gene match: 8. This CDR3 region has 16 residues. Germline loops: CDR1 SGHNT, CDR2 YYREEE (reference sequence). The chain's CDR3 is CASSLVPAGSTYEQYF. The CDR3 DNA sequence: TGTGCCAGCAGCTTGGTTCCAGCGGGGTCCACCTACGAGCAGTACTTC.

The chain uses TRBV28 and TRBJ2-3, with a weak D call TRBD2 (5 bases). This CDR3 is built from 11 residues. With 9 bases removed from V and 4 bases from J, the gap between germline ends came to 8 bases. The germline CDR1 and CDR2 sequences are MDHEN and SYDVKM. The CDR3 DNA sequence: TGTGCCAGTAAGGACTCAGATACGCAGTATTTT. Its translation is CASKDSDTQYF. The variable domain in full, completed from reference TRBV28 and TRBJ2-3, reads DVKVTQSSRYLVKRTGEKVFLECVQDMDHENMFWYRQDPGLGLRLIYFSYDVKMKEKGDIPEGYSVSREKKERFSLILESASTNQTSMYLCASKDSDTQYFGPGTRLTVL.

There are a few counts of this clone. V is TRBV5-1 and J is TRBJ2-2; TRBD1 aligns across 8 bases. This CDR3 is 15 amino acids long. After removal of 4 bases from V and 2 bases from J, the junction contained 4 bases not matched to a gene. Germline values: CDR1 SGHRS, CDR2 YFSETQ. CDR3 in amino acids: CASSPDRANTGELFF. In nucleotides, the CDR3 is TGCGCCAGCAGCCCGGACAGGGCAAACACCGGGGAGCTGTTTTTT.

The CDR3 region has the DNA TGTGCCAGCAGCCCAGGACTAGCGGGGGCGATTGGGGAGACCCAGTACTTC. The encoded protein is CASSPGLAGAIGETQYF. The chain uses TRBV7-7 and TRBJ2-5; 13 positions match TRBD2. The length of the CDR3 is 17 residues. Germline CDR1 and CDR2: SSHAT and FNYEAQ (reference sequence). The J segment lost 5 bases and the V segment lost 5 bases, leaving 11 bases of the junction unmatched.

The chain employs TRBV5-6 and TRBJ2-2; D not resolved. Germline loops: CDR1 SGHDT, CDR2 YYEEEE. Trimming took 8 bases from V and 7 from J, leaving 12 bases between them. CDR3 length: 12 residues. The CDR3 protein is CASGTRVGELFF. CDR3 nucleotide sequence: TGTGCCAGTGGTACCCGGGTCGGGGAGCTGTTTTTT.

This chain joins TRBV4-2 and TRBJ2-1, with a weak D call TRBD1 (5 bases). The CDR3 runs to 16 residues. Deletions cut 5 bases from V and 9 bases from J, with 23 bases between. From germline, CDR1 is LGHNA and CDR2 YNFKEQ. The CDR3 DNA reads as TGTGCCAGCAGCGGACAACCTCAGGGATTTCGTAGTGAGCAGTTCTTC. Translation gives CASSGQPQGFRSEQFF.

V usage is TRBV6-4 and J usage is TRBJ2-5, with 11 bases aligning to TRBD2. This CDR3 has 19 amino acids. V gave up 6 bases and J gave up 0 bases; unmatched junction bases: 15. Germline V gives CDR1 MRHNA, CDR2 SNTAGT. The CDR3 DNA follows: TGTGCCAGCAGGCCCCCCCTCCTTCGACTAGCGGGGTACCAAGAGACCCAGTACTTC. It encodes CASRPPLLRLAGYQETQYF.

This sequence joins TRBV18 and TRBJ1-2; 11 bases are a match to TRBD1. Germline CDR1 reads KGHSH; CDR2 reads LQKENI. The CDR3 consists of 15 residues. Unmatched junction bases numbered 3, after V lost 3 bases and J lost 3 bases. DNA for the CDR3: TGTGCCAGCTCACCTGGGACAGGGGGTGACTATGGCTACACCTTC. Protein: CASSPGTGGDYGYTF.

V usage is TRBV7-2 and J usage is TRBJ1-1; D not certain. V shed 1 base and J shed 1 base, with 7 bases lying between them. This CDR3 comprises 14 residues. CDR1 SGHTA and CDR2 FQGNSA come from the germline V gene. The CDR3 is CASSLDSSNTEAFF. CDR3 in DNA: TGTGCCAGCAGCTTAGACAGTTCGAACACTGAAGCTTTCTTT.

This chain uses TRBV5-1 with TRBJ1-1; 8 bases fit TRBD1. Trimming took 4 bases from V and 4 from J; bases not matched to a gene: 12. The germline V gene has CDR1 SGHRS and CDR2 YFSETQ. The CDR3 sequence is 16 residues long. CDR3 region: CASSQDRVGGGTEAFF. The CDR3 nucleotides read TGCGCCAGCAGCCAGGACAGGGTTGGTGGCGGCACTGAAGCTTTCTTT.